A single T cell receptor (beta chain) is shown here with its context. This clonotype showed up many times. The clone's antigen remains unknown. Per-base qualities were not stored, and no clone one base away is much larger. The record originates from a study of T-cell reconstitution after alpha-beta-depleted transplantation in children (dated by TCRdb to 2015 to 2016). General notes on the study: T-cell immune reconstitution after TCRalphabeta/CD19-depleted allogeneic hematopoietic cell transplantation in children was quantitatively tracked in the study by means of TCR repertoire profiling. Findings and caveats that apply to the study as a whole: In some patients, high TCRbeta diversity at day 60 was attributed to recipient T cells and intrathymic progenitors that had survived conditioning. Hyperexpanded clone frequencies declined over subsequent months; after one year, T-cell counts and TCRbeta diversity were mostly attributed to newly produced T cells. About two months after transplant, the apparently early recovery of alphabetaT-cell counts reportedly depended on just several hundred clones that had expanded rapidly and came from non-depleted graft cells.

In light of the paper, this sample's treatment or condition label describes: allogeneic hematopoietic cell transplantation with graft depleted of TCRalphabeta T cells and CD19 B cells. Transplant recipients were children who received TCRalphabeta/CD19-depleted allogeneic hematopoietic cell grafts. Libraries were built with PCR. Sequencer: Illumina HiSeq 2500. TCR library preparation used molecular barcoding, with unique molecular identifiers applied to normalize quantification of the TCRbeta repertoire. The public reads were run again by TCRdb, first through fastp at Q25 and then through MiXCR, and only productive beta chains were kept. One record per CDR3 amino acid sequence lists the most common genes and DNA. The sample has some 200,000 distinct CDR3 sequences on record, 5.5% to 7% of them singletons. The ten largest make up 5% to 6.5% of the sample. Here the sequenced sample was PBMCs, taken before TCRalphabeta/CD19-depleted stem cell transplant. The clonotype was recovered from a boy younger than 10 with acute lymphoblastic leukemia, due to receive a stem cell transplant.

This receptor has the CDR3 CASSPPGSRTQYF. DNA sequence: TGTGCCAGCAGCCCCCCGGGAAGCAGGACCCAGTACTTC. The chain is assembled from TRBV28 and TRBJ2-5; a weak D assignment points to TRBD2 (5 bases agree). Including cysteine and phenylalanine, the CDR3 has 13 amino acids. Solely the CDR3 DNA is kept, with 39 bases framed from the first base. Looking up the germline V gene yields CDR1 MDHEN and CDR2 SYDVKM. The V end loses 6 bases and the J end loses 7 bases, and a stretch of 15 bases separates them.